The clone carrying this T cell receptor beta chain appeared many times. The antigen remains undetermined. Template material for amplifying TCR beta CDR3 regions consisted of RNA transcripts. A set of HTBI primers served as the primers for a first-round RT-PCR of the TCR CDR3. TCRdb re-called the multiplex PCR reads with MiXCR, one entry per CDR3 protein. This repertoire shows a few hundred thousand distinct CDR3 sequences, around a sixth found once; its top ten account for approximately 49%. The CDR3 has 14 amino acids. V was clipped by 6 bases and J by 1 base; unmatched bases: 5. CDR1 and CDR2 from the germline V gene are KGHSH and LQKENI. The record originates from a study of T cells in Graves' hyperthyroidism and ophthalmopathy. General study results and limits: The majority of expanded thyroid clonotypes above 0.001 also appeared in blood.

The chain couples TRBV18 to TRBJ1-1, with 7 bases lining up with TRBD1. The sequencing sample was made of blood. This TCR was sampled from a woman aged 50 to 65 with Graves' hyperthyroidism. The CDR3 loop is CASSPGQKNTEAFF. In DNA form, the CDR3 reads TGTGCCAGCTCGCCGGGACAGAAGAACACTGAAGCTTTCTTT.